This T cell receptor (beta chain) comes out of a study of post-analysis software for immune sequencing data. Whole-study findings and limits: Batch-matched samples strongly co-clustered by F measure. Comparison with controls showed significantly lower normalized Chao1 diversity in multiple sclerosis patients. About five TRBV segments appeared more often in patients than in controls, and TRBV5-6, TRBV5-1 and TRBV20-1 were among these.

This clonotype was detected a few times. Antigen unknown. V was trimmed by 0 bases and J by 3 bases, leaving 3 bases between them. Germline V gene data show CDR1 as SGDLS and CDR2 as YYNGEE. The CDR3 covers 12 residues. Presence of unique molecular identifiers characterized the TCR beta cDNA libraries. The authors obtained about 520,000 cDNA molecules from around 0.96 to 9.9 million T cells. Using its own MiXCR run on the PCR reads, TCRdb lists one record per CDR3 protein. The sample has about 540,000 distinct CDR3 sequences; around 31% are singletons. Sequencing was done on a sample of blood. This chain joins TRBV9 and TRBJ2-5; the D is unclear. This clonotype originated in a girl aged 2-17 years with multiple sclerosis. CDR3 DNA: TGTGCCAGCAGCGTAGCCGAAGAGACCCAGTACTTC. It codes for CASSVAEETQYF.